This record looks at one TCR beta chain sequence and its context. Antigen unknown. This entry comes from a study of CD8 T cells in ankylosing spondylitis. Overall study findings and caveats: Disease-linked clones reportedly concentrated significantly in matched ankylosing spondylitis synovial fluid. What appeared characteristic of ankylosing spondylitis blood was a TCR beta motif of eight or nine highly homologous variants. Some of these motif variants have turned up before, in reports on reactive arthritis synovial fluid and blood.

V was cut by 7 bases and J by 4 bases, with 14 bases left in between. Germline V gene sequence: CDR1 GTSNPN, CDR2 SVGIG (reference sequence). The CDR3 consists of 13 residues. For TCR beta, libraries came from quantitative 5'-RACE with molecular barcodes. Using its own MiXCR run on the 5' RACE reads, TCRdb lists one record per CDR3 protein. This table holds 130,000 or so distinct CDR3 sequences, around 7% found once. The clonotype was recovered from a male donor with ankylosing spondylitis or in good health (not recorded which). This sequence joins TRBV30 and TRBJ2-1, with D perhaps given as TRBD1 or TRBD2 (6 bases each). Material: blood, either unsorted or a sorted T cell fraction (not recorded which). The CDR3 sequence is CAFPGGLYNEQFF. For the CDR3, the DNA is TGTGCCTTCCCCGGGGGCCTATACAATGAGCAGTTCTTC.